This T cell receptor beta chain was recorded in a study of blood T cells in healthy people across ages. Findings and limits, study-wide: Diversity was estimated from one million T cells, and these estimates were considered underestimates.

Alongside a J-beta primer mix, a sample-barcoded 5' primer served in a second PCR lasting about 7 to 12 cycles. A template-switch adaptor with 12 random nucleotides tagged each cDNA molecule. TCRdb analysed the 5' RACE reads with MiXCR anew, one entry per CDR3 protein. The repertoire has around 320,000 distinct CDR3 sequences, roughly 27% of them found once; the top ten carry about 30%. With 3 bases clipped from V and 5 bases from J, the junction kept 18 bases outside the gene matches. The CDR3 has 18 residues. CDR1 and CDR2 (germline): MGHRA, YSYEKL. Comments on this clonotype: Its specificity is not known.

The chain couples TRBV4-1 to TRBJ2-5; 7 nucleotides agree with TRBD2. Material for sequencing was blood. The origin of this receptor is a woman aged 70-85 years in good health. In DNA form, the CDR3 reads TGCGCCAGCAGCCAGCACACTTTAGCGGGCTCAGCTGGGGAGACCCAGTACTTC. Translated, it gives CASSQHTLAGSAGETQYF.